Below are 31 T cell receptor beta chains sequenced from a single sample in a study of blood T cell repertoires in COVID-19. Libraries were prepared by immunoSEQ multiplex PCR; TCRdb keeps only in-frame clonotypes and omits some of them. The repertoire consists of 450,000 to 600,000 clones, with roughly 90% occurring once and the leading ten covering under 0.85%. Specimen: PBMCs or T cells enriched from blood (not recorded which). The receptors stem from a woman aged 18-29 years who had recovered from COVID-19.

The V call is TRBV6-5, the J call TRBJ1-1; D is perhaps TRBD1 (5 bases). CDR3 length: 14 residues. Trimming left V 2 bases short and J 4 bases short, with 11 bases between. Germline V gene sequence: CDR1 MNHEY, CDR2 SVGAGI. CDR3 bases: TGTGCCAGCAGTTACGGGGGGGAGGGCACTGAAGCTTTCTTT. It specifies CASSYGGEGTEAFF.

This chain connects TRBV4-1 to TRBJ2-7, with D perhaps matching TRBD2 (5 bases). Germline V gene sequence: CDR1 MGHRA, CDR2 YSYEKL. With 5 bases removed from V and 3 bases from J, the gap between germline ends came to 14 bases. The CDR3 is 14 residues long. CDR3 in amino acids: CASSTLPGGYEQYF. The CDR3 region has the DNA TGCGCCAGCAGCACCTTGCCAGGAGGCTACGAGCAGTACTTC.

This chain links TRBV5-1 with TRBJ1-1, with D unclear. The germline V gene encodes CDR1 SGHRS and CDR2 YFSETQ. The V end was cut by 4 bases, the J end by 0 bases, with 10 bases between. The CDR3 has 14 amino acids. The CDR3 region is CASSPSGVNTEAFF. The CDR3 coding sequence is TGCGCCAGCAGCCCGTCCGGGGTGAACACTGAAGCTTTCTTT.

The V gene is TRBV29-1, the J gene TRBJ2-1, with 8 positions matching TRBD1. V was pared by 6 bases and J by 5 bases, with 3 bases of the junction left unmatched. CDR1 is SQVTM, CDR2 ANQGSEA, per germline. The CDR3 is 12 amino acids. The CDR3 sequence: CSVWDRNNEQFF. In DNA form, the CDR3 reads TGCAGCGTGTGGGACAGGAACAATGAGCAGTTCTTC.

The V gene is TRBV18, the J gene TRBJ1-1, with D possibly TRBD1 on 6 matching bases. This CDR3 is built from 13 residues. CDR1 KGHSH and CDR2 LQKENI come from the germline V gene. Between the trimmed V and J ends, which lost 5 bases and 4 bases, there was a span of 11 bases. As DNA, the CDR3 is TGTGCCAGCTCAGTACAGGGTACCACTGAAGCTTTCTTT. Residues: CASSVQGTTEAFF.

The chain has TRBV6-5 and TRBJ1-2; 11 bases align to TRBD1. Trimming at V came to 4 bases and at J to 4 bases, leaving 5 bases not matched to a gene. The germline V gene encodes CDR1 MNHEY and CDR2 SVGAGI. The CDR3 length is 15 residues. Here the CDR3 DNA reads TGTGCCAGCAGTTCGTGGACAGGGGGCGGCTATGGCTACACCTTC. Translated, it gives CASSSWTGGGYGYTF.

The V call is TRBV29-1, the J call TRBJ1-4; the D gene is possibly TRBD1 (5 bases). CDR3 length equals 14 residues. Per germline, CDR1 SQVTM and CDR2 ANQGSEA. Trimming removed 7 bases at V and 0 bases at J, with 12 bases between. CDR3: CSAQGPATNEKLFF. The DNA for the CDR3 is TGCAGCGCCCAGGGCCCCGCAACTAATGAAAAACTGTTTTTT.

The genes are TRBV9 and TRBJ2-5; 9 bases are a match to TRBD1. Germline CDR1 and CDR2: SGDLS and YYNGEE. V shed 5 bases and J 5 bases; nucleotides not matched to a gene: 16. CDR3 size: 17 residues. CDR3 in DNA: TGTGCCAGCAGTTCCGGGACAGGGTGGGTGAAGTGGGAGACCCAGTACTTC. Translated: CASSSGTGWVKWETQYF.

The chain couples TRBV5-1 to TRBJ2-1, with TRBD2 matching 9 bases. Germline lookup yields CDR1 SGHRS and CDR2 YFSETQ. The CDR3 length is 16 residues. V shed 0 bases and J 8 bases; nucleotides not matched to a gene: 9. CDR3 in amino acids: CASSLVPAGGPDEQFF. The DNA for the CDR3 is TGCGCCAGCAGCTTGGTCCCAGCGGGGGGCCCAGATGAGCAGTTCTTC.

The chain uses TRBV5-1 and TRBJ1-1; no definite D call. Trimming pared 1 base from V and 0 bases from J, leaving 7 bases between. Germline CDR1 is SGHRS and CDR2 is YFSETQ. This CDR3 comprises 14 residues. CDR3 in amino acids: CASSLLNVNTEAFF. In nucleotides, the CDR3 is TGCGCCAGCAGCTTGTTAAATGTGAACACTGAAGCTTTCTTT. Using reference TRBV5-1 and TRBJ1-1 for the parts outside the CDR3, the full variable domain is KAGVTQTPRYLIKTRGQQVTLSCSPISGHRSVSWYQQTPGQGLQFLFEYFSETQRNKGNFPGRFSGRQFSNSRSEMNVSTLELGDSALYLCASSLLNVNTEAFFGQGTRLTVV.

About this clone itself: The same CDR3 also results from other DNA sequences found in this sample. The V and J genes are TRBV5-1 and TRBJ2-1, with D hard to call. Germline V gives CDR1 SGHRS, CDR2 YFSETQ. This CDR3 has 15 amino acids. Trimming left V 0 bases short and J 1 base short, with 8 bases between. CDR3 region: CASSLGGLSYNEQFF. The CDR3 DNA follows: TGCGCCAGCAGCTTGGGTGGGCTATCCTACAATGAGCAGTTCTTC.

The J gene is TRBJ2-1, the V gene TRBV4-1, with a possible D match to TRBD1 (5 bases). The CDR3 consists of 15 residues. CDR1 is MGHRA and CDR2 is YSYEKL in the germline V gene. V was clipped by 2 bases and J by 0 bases, with 8 bases between them. The CDR3 DNA follows: TGCGCCAGCAGCCAAAGGGGCTACTCCTACAATGAGCAGTTCTTC. Amino acids: CASSQRGYSYNEQFF.

Of note for this clone: Other DNA sequences of this sample code for an identical CDR3. The chain carries TRBV7-2 and TRBJ1-2, with D possibly TRBD1 on 5 matching bases. Germline assignment: CDR1 SGHTA and CDR2 FQGNSA. V was trimmed by 0 bases and J by 2 bases, leaving 7 bases between them. CDR3 length: 14 residues. This chain's CDR3 is CASSLAAGNYGYTF. In DNA, the CDR3 is TGTGCCAGCAGCTTAGCGGCAGGGAACTATGGCTACACCTTC. Full variable domain (rest looked up from reference TRBV7-2 and TRBJ1-2): GAGVSQSPSNKVTEKGKDVELRCDPISGHTALYWYRQSLGQGLEFLIYFQGNSAPDKSGLPSDRFSAERTGGSVSTLTIQRTQQEDSAVYLCASSLAAGNYGYTFGSGTRLTVV.

The V and J genes are TRBV7-6 and TRBJ2-7; perhaps TRBD1 as D (5 bases). V lost 1 base, J lost 0 bases, and 10 bases lay in between. In germline, CDR1 is SGHVS, CDR2 FNYEAQ. This CDR3 contains 15 residues. CDR3 nucleotide sequence: TGTGCCAGCAGCTTAGGGCCTGACAGCTCCTACGAGCAGTACTTC. Its protein product is CASSLGPDSSYEQYF.

The V and J genes are TRBV28 and TRBJ2-1, with 7 bases that match TRBD1. The CDR3 runs 17 residues. Germline CDR1 is MDHEN and CDR2 is SYDVKM. V was clipped by 5 bases and J by 4 bases; unmatched bases: 14. The CDR3 sequence: CASSAPKGGRLYNEQFF. In nucleotides, the CDR3 is TGTGCCAGCAGTGCTCCCAAAGGGGGCCGGTTATACAATGAGCAGTTCTTC.

The chain couples TRBV6-5 to TRBJ2-7, with D perhaps matching TRBD1 (6 bases). There are 13 residues in the CDR3. CDR1 is MNHEY, CDR2 SVGAGI, per germline. Trimming stripped 6 bases from V and 2 bases from J, with 11 bases between. CDR3 residues: CASRQGQPYEQYF. CDR3 nucleotides: TGTGCCAGCAGACAAGGACAGCCCTACGAGCAGTACTTC.

The rearrangement links TRBV7-9 to TRBJ2-2; 13 bases are a match to TRBD2. J was trimmed by 0 bases and V by 9 bases; bases with no gene match: 13. Germline-derived CDR1 and CDR2 are SEHNR and FQNEAQ (reference sequence). The CDR3 contains 19 residues. DNA for the CDR3: TGTGCCAGTTCGACTAGGGGACTAGCGGGGACAACGAACACCGGGGAGCTGTTTTTT. Translation gives CASSTRGLAGTTNTGELFF.

This sequence joins TRBV12-3 or TRBV12-4 and TRBJ1-1, with 9 bases that match TRBD1. Trimming cost V 5 bases and J 7 bases; bases outside gene matches: 2. There are 12 residues in the CDR3. The CDR3 spells CASSGDRDEAFF. DNA for the CDR3: TGTGCCAGCAGTGGGGACAGGGATGAAGCTTTCTTT.

This clone was found a few times. The chain recombines TRBV7-2 with TRBJ1-1; D unresolved. Germline CDR1 reads SGHTA; CDR2 reads FQGNSA. This CDR3 spans 16 amino acids. The germline V and J ends were trimmed by 1 base and 0 bases, with 12 bases remaining between them. The CDR3, as DNA: TGTGCCAGCAGCTTAGGTCCGTCGAGCATGAACACTGAAGCTTTCTTT. Encoded protein: CASSLGPSSMNTEAFF.

CDR3 amino acids: CASSFGTVNYEQYF. The CDR3 bases are TGTGCCAGCAGTTTCGGGACAGTAAACTACGAGCAGTACTTC. The rearrangement links TRBV6-5 to TRBJ2-7; TRBD1 aligns across 7 bases. The V gene end was trimmed by 4 bases and the J gene end by 3 bases; junction bases not matched to a gene: 6. The CDR3 is 14 amino acids. Germline CDR1 MNHEY, CDR2 SVGAGI.

The rearrangement uses TRBV5-5 and TRBJ1-2; 7 positions agree with TRBD1. Trimming cost V 0 bases and J 7 bases; bases outside gene matches: 18. Germline lookup yields CDR1 SGHKS and CDR2 YYEKEE (reference sequence). The CDR3 totals 18 residues. The chain's CDR3 is CASSLGGALTGTGRGYTF. The CDR3 DNA sequence: TGTGCCAGCAGCTTGGGGGGGGCCCTGACAGGGACGGGACGTGGCTACACCTTC.

The chain combines TRBV2 with TRBJ1-1; 9 bases agree with TRBD1. V trimming: 3 bases; J trimming: 10 bases; junction bases outside the gene matches: 0. CDR1 and CDR2 from the germline V gene are SNHLY and FYNNEI. The length of the CDR3 is 11 residues. The CDR3 spells CASSEDRGAFF. For the CDR3, the DNA is TGTGCCAGCAGTGAGGACAGGGGAGCTTTCTTT.

V gene TRBV20-1 combines with J gene TRBJ2-2, with 9 bases that match TRBD1. This CDR3 has 15 amino acids. V lost 3 bases and J lost 6; bases outside the gene matches: 8. Per germline, CDR1 DFQATT and CDR2 SNEGSKA (reference sequence). The CDR3 loop is CSASRGQGYPGELFF. CDR3 DNA sequence: TGCAGTGCTAGTAGGGGACAGGGCTACCCCGGGGAGCTGTTTTTT.

The chain employs TRBV7-2 and TRBJ1-4; 9 bases fit TRBD1. Trimming removed 5 bases from V and 8 bases from J; junction bases left unmatched: 6. In germline, CDR1 is SGHTA, CDR2 FQGNSA. CDR3 length: 14 amino acids. CDR3 loop: CASSRDRDREKLFF. CDR3 sequence (DNA): TGTGCCAGCAGCCGGGACAGGGATCGGGAAAAACTGTTTTTT.

The chain couples TRBV28 to TRBJ1-4, with 7 bases fitting TRBD1. Germline assignment: CDR1 MDHEN and CDR2 SYDVKM. There are 15 residues in the CDR3. J lost 7 bases, V lost 6 bases, and 11 bases had no gene match. DNA for the CDR3: TGTGCCAGCAGCACCCCCAGGGGGGCGGGTGAAAAACTGTTTTTT. Its protein product is CASSTPRGAGEKLFF.

This clone came up many times. The chain recombines TRBV4-2 with TRBJ2-3; the match to TRBD1 covers 7 bases. CDR1 LGHNA and CDR2 YNFKEQ come from the germline V gene. CDR3 length: 18 amino acids. Unmatched junction bases numbered 14, after V lost 1 base and J lost 4 bases. The CDR3 loop is CASSQVVPGQGVADTQYF. CDR3 sequence (DNA): TGTGCCAGCAGCCAAGTAGTCCCAGGCCAGGGGGTCGCAGATACGCAGTATTTT.

This clone came up a few times. The chain uses TRBV18 and TRBJ2-2, with D possibly TRBD2 on 5 matching bases. The CDR3 sequence is 15 residues long. V was trimmed by 0 bases and J by 5 bases, leaving 10 bases between them. The germline V gene has CDR1 KGHSH and CDR2 LQKENI. The CDR3 loop is CASSPPVRGTGELFF. CDR3 nucleotides: TGTGCCAGCTCACCACCGGTCCGGGGTACCGGGGAGCTGTTTTTT. The full variable domain, completed using reference TRBV18 and TRBJ2-2, is NAGVMQNPRHLVRRRGQEARLRCSPMKGHSHVYWYRQLPEEGLKFMVYLQKENIIDESGMPKERFSAEFPKEGPSILRIQQVVRGDSAAYFCASSPPVRGTGELFFGEGSRLTVL.

The genes are TRBV4-1 and TRBJ1-6; no firm D call. V was trimmed by 1 base and J by 8 bases, leaving 12 bases between them. The CDR3 has 15 residues. Germline CDR1 is MGHRA and CDR2 is YSYEKL. CDR3 coding DNA: TGCGCCAGCAGCCAAGTTCAGGTGGCAGATTCACCCCTCCACTTT. As protein: CASSQVQVADSPLHF.

As for this clone: The CDR3 carries no conserved terminal phenylalanine or tryptophan, so it likely arises from a read error. No DNA is shown, since the ends of the CDR3 on it are uncertain; the CDR3 is the one TCRdb lists. The V and J genes are TRBV12-3 or TRBV12-4 and TRBJ1-1; the listed D gene, TRBD1, was not tested against the DNA. The CDR3 comprises 12 residues, both ends counted. The CDR3: CASTMGDTTMDL.

The genes are TRBV2 and TRBJ2-5; 10 bases line up with TRBD2. The length of the CDR3 is 15 residues. V trimming: 3 bases; J trimming: 5 bases; junction bases outside the gene matches: 6. CDR1 SNHLY and CDR2 FYNNEI come from the germline V gene. In DNA form, the CDR3 reads TGTGCCAGCAGTGAGAGCGGGGGGGCCGGGGAGACCCAGTACTTC. Amino acids: CASSESGGAGETQYF.

This rearrangement joins TRBV6-5 to TRBJ1-6; TRBD1 matches at 10 bases. Germline V gives CDR1 MNHEY, CDR2 SVGAGI. V was pared by 1 base and J by 8 bases, with 5 bases of the junction left unmatched. The CDR3 is made up of 16 amino acids. The CDR3 is CASSYYAGQGDSPLHF. Here the CDR3 DNA reads TGTGCCAGCAGTTACTACGCTGGACAGGGGGATTCACCCCTCCACTTT.